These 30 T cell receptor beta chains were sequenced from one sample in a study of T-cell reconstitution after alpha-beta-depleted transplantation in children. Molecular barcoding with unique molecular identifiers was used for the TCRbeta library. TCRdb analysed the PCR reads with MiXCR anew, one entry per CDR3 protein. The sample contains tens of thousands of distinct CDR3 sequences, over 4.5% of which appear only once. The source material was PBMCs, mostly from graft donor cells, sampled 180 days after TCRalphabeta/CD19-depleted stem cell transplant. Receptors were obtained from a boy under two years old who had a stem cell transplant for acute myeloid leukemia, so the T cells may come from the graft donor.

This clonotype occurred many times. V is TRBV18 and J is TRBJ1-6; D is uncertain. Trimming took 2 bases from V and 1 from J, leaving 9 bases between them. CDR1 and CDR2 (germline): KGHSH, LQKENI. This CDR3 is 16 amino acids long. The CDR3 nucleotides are TGTGCCAGCTCACCAAAAAGCGGATCCTATAATTCACCCCTCCACTTT. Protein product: CASSPKSGSYNSPLHF.

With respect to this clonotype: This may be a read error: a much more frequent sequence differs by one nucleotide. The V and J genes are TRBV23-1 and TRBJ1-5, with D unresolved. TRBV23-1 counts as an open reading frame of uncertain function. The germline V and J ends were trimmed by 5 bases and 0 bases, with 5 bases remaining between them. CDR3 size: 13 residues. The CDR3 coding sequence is TGCGCCAGCAGTATGTATAGCAATCAGCCCCAGCATTTT. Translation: CASSMYSNQPQHF.

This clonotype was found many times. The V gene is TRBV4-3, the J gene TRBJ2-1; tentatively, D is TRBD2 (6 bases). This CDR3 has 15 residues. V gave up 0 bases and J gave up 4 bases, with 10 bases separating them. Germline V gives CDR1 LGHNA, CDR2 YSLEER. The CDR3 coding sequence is TGCGCCAGCAGCCAAGATTCGGGGGATTACAATGAGCAGTTCTTC. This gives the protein CASSQDSGDYNEQFF.

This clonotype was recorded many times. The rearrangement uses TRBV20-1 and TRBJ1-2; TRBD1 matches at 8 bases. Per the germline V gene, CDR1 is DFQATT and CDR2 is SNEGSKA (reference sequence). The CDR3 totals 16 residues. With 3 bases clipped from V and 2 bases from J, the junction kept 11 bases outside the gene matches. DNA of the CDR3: TGCAGTGCTAGTGGGGGGACAGGCTCCCCCAACTATGGCTACACCTTC. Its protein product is CSASGGTGSPNYGYTF.

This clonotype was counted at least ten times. The CDR3 region is CASTSGQGYYNEQFF. The CDR3 DNA reads TGTGCCAGCACCTCGGGGCAGGGGTACTACAATGAGCAGTTCTTC. The chain employs TRBV12-3 or TRBV12-4 and TRBJ2-1; a weak D match, TRBD1 (6 bases). The CDR3 covers 15 residues. Trimming stripped 7 bases from V and 3 bases from J, with 16 bases between.

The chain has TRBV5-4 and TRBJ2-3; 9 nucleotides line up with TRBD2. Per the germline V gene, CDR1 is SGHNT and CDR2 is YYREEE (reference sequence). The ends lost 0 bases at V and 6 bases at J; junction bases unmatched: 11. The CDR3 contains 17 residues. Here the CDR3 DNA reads TGTGCCAGCAGCTTGGCCTGGCGGGGGGGCCAAGGGGATACGCAGTATTTT. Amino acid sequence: CASSLAWRGGQGDTQYF.

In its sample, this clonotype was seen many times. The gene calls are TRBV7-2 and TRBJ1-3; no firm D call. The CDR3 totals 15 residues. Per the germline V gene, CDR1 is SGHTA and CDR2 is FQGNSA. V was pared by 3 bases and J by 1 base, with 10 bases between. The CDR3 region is CASSFRGLSGNTIYF. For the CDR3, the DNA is TGTGCCAGCAGCTTTCGTGGTCTGTCTGGAAACACCATATATTTT.

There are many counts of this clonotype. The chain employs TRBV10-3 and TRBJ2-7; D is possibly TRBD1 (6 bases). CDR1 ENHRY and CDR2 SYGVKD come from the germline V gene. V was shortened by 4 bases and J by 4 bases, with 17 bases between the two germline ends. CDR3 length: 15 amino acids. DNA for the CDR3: TGTGCCATCAGTGGTGGGGGCTCGGCTAATTACGAGCAGTACTTC. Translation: CAISGGGSANYEQYF.

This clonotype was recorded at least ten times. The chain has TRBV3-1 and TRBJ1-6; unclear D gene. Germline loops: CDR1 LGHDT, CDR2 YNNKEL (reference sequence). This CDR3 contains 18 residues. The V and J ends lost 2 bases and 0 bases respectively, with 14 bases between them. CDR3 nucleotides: TGTGCCAGCAGCCAATTTGCGAGCGGGAGCTCCTATAATTCACCCCTCCACTTT. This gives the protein CASSQFASGSSYNSPLHF.

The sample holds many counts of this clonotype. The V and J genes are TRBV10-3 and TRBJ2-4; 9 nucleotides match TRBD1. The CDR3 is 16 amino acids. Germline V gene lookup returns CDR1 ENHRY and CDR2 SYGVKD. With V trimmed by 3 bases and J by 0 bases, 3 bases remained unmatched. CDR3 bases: TGTGCCATCAGTGACCAGGGACAGGGAGCCAAAAACATTCAGTACTTC. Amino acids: CAISDQGQGAKNIQYF.

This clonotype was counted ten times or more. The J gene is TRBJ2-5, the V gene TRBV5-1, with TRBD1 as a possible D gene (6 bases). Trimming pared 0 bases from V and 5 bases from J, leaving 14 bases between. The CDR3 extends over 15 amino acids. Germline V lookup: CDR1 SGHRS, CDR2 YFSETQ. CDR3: CASSLARDMGETQYF. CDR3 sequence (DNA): TGCGCCAGCAGCTTGGCCCGGGACATGGGCGAGACCCAGTACTTC.

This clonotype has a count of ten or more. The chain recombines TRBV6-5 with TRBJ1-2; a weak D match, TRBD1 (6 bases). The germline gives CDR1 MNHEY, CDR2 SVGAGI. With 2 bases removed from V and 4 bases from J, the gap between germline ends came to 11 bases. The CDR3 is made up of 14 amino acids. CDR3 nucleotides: TGTGCCAGCAGTTACGGGGGGGCCGGCTATGGCTACACCTTC. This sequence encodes CASSYGGAGYGYTF.

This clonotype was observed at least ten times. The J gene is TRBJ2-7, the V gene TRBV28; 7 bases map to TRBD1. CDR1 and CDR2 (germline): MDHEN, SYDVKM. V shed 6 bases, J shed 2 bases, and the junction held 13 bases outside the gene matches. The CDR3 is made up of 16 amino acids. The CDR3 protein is CASRGFRDSAPYEQYV. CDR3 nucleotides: TGTGCCAGCAGGGGATTCCGGGACAGTGCACCCTACGAGCAGTACGTC.

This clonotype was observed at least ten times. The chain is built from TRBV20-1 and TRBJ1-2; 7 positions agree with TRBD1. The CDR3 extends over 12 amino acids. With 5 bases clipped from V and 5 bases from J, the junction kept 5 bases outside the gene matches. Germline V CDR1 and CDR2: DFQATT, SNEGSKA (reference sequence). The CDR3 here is CSALTGDYGYTF. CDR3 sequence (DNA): TGCAGTGCTCTTACAGGGGATTATGGCTACACCTTC.

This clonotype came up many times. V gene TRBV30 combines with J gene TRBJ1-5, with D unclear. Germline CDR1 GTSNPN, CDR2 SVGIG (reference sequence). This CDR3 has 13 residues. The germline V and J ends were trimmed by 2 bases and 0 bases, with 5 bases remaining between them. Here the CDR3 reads CAWSPDSNQPQHF. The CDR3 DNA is TGTGCCTGGAGTCCTGATAGCAATCAGCCCCAGCATTTT.

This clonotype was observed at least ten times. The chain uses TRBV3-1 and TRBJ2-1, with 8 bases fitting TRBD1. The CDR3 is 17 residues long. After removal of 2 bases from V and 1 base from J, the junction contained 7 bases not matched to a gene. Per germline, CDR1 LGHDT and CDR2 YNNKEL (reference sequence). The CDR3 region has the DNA TGTGCCAGCAGCCAAATGATTGACAGGGGATCCTACAATGAGCAGTTCTTC. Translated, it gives CASSQMIDRGSYNEQFF.

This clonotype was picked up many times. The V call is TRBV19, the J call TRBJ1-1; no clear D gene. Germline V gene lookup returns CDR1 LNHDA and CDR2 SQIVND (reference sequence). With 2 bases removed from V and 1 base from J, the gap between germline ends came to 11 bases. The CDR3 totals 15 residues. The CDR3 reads CASSITFRSNTEAFF. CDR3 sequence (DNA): TGTGCCAGTAGTATAACTTTCAGGTCGAACACTGAAGCTTTCTTT. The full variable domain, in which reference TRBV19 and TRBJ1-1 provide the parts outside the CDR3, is DGGITQSPKYLFRKEGQNVTLSCEQNLNHDAMYWYRQDPGQGLRLIYYSQIVNDFQKGDIAEGYSVSREKKESFPLTVTSAQKNPTAFYLCASSITFRSNTEAFFGQGTRLTVV.

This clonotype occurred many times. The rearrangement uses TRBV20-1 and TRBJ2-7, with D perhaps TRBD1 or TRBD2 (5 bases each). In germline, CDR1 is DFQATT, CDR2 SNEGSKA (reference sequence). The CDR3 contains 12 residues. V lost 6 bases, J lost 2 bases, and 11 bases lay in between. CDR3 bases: TGCAGTGCCCGATGGGGACCCTACGAGCAGTACTTC. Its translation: CSARWGPYEQYF.

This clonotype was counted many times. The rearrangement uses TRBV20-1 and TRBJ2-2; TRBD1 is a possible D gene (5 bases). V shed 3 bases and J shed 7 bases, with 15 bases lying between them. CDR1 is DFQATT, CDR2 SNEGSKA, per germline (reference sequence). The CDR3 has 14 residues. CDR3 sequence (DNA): TGCAGTGCTAGTTGGTTGGGGCAGATCGGGGAGCTGTTTTTT. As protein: CSASWLGQIGELFF.

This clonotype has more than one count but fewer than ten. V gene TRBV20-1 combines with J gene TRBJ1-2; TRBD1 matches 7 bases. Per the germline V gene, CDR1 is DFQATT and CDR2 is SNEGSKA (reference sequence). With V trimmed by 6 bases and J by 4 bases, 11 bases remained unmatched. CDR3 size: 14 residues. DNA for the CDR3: TGCAGTGCCAGACGGGGACAGAAAGTCTATGGCTACACCTTC. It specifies CSARRGQKVYGYTF.

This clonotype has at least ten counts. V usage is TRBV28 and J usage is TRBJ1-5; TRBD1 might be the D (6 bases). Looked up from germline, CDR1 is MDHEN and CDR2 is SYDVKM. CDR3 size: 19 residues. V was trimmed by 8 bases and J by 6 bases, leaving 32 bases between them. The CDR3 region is CASDLGRTQGWALRQPQHF. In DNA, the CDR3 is TGTGCCAGCGATTTAGGCCGAACACAGGGCTGGGCTCTTCGTCAGCCCCAGCATTTT. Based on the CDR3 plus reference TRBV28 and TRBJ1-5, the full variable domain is DVKVTQSSRYLVKRTGEKVFLECVQDMDHENMFWYRQDPGLGLRLIYFSYDVKMKEKGDIPEGYSVSREKKERFSLILESASTNQTSMYLCASDLGRTQGWALRQPQHFGDGTRLSIL.

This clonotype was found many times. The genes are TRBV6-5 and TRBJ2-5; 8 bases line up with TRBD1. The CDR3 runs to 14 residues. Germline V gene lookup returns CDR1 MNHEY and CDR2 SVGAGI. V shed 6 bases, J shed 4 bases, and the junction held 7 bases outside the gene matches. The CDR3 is CASSYRGLLETQYF. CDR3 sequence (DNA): TGTGCCAGCAGCTACAGGGGGTTGTTAGAGACCCAGTACTTC.

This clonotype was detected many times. The CDR3 is CASSLLSGGGNEKLFF. The DNA of the CDR3 is TGCGCCAGCAGCTTGCTTTCCGGGGGTGGGAATGAAAAACTGTTTTTT. The J gene is TRBJ1-4, the V gene TRBV5-1, with D perhaps TRBD1 (5 bases). V was trimmed by 1 base and J by 5 bases, leaving 15 bases between them. Germline CDR1 SGHRS, CDR2 YFSETQ. The CDR3 sequence is 16 residues long. Filled out from reference TRBV5-1 and TRBJ1-4, the complete variable domain reads KAGVTQTPRYLIKTRGQQVTLSCSPISGHRSVSWYQQTPGQGLQFLFEYFSETQRNKGNFPGRFSGRQFSNSRSEMNVSTLELGDSALYLCASSLLSGGGNEKLFFGSGTQLSVL.

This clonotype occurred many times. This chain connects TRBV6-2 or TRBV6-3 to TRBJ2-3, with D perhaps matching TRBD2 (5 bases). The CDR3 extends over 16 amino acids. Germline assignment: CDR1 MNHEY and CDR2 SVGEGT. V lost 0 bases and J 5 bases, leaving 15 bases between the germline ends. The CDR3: CASSYSRVTSGDTQYF. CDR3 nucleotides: TGTGCCAGCAGTTACTCGAGGGTCACCTCGGGAGATACGCAGTATTTT.

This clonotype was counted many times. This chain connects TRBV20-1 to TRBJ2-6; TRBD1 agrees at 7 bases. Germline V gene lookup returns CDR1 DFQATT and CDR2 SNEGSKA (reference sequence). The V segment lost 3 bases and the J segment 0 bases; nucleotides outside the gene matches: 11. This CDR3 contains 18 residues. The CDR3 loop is CSARDDRAYPSGANVLTF. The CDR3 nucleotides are TGCAGTGCTAGGGACGACAGGGCTTACCCCTCTGGGGCCAACGTCCTGACTTTC.

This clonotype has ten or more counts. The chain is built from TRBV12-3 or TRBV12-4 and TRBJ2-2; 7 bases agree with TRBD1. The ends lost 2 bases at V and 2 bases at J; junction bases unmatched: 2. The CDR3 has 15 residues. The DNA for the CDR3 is TGTGCCAGCAGTTTATGGGACAGCAACACCGGGGAGCTGTTTTTT. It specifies CASSLWDSNTGELFF.

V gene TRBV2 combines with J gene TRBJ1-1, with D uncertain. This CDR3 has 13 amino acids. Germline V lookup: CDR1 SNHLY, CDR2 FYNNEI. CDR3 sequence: CTISLRESGEAFF. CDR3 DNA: TGTACCATCAGTTTGAGGGAGTCGGGTGAAGCTTTCTTT.

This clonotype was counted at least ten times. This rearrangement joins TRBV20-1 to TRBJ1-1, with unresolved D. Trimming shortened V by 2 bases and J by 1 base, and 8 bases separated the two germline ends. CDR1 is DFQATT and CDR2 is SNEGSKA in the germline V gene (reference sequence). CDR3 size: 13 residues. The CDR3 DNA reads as TGCAGTGCTAGAAAGACGGCGAACACTGAAGCTTTCTTT. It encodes CSARKTANTEAFF.

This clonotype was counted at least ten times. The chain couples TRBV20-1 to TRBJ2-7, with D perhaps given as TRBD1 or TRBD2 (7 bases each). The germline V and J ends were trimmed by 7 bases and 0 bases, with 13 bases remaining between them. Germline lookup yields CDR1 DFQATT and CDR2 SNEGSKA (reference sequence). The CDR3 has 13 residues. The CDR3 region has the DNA TGCAGTGTCAGCGGGGACAGCTCCTACGAGCAGTACTTC. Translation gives CSVSGDSSYEQYF.

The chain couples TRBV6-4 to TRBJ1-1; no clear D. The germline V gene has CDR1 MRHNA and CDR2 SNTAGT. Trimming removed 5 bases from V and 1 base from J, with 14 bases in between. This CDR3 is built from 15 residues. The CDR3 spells CASSPNGRSNTEAFF. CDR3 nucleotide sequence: TGTGCCAGCAGTCCGAACGGACGCTCGAACACTGAAGCTTTCTTT.